Following are 21 T cell receptor beta chains from one sample sequenced in a study of blood T cells in healthy people across ages. A second 7 to 11 cycle PCR used barcoded and J-beta primers. TCRdb independently ran MiXCR on the 5' RACE reads; one entry per CDR3 protein. The top ten clones hold under 20% of a sample with approximately 1,000,000 distinct CDR3 sequences, 40% to 55% of them seen once. Sequencing was performed on blood. Receptors originate from an older woman in good health.

There are a few counts of this clonotype. The V call is TRBV7-3, the J call TRBJ2-5; 8 bases agree with TRBD2. The last part of the DNA fits TRBJ2-7 better; the J call may be wrong. The V gene's germline CDR1 is SGHTA and CDR2 FQGTGA. CDR3 size: 13 residues. In DNA, the CDR3 is TGTGCCAGCAGCCCCCAGACTAGCGCCGAGCAGTACTTC. Translating gives CASSPQTSAEQYF.

The chain has TRBV6-1 and TRBJ2-1, with D hard to call. This CDR3 spans 16 amino acids. Trimming stripped 5 bases from V and 0 bases from J, with 14 bases between. Per germline, CDR1 MNHNS and CDR2 SASEGT. The DNA for the CDR3 is TGTGCCAGCAGTCCACTAACAAGGAGCTCCTACAATGAGCAGTTCTTC. This gives the protein CASSPLTRSSYNEQFF.

This rearrangement joins TRBV10-3 to TRBJ2-1; D perhaps matches TRBD2 (6 bases). The CDR3 totals 17 residues. Per the germline V gene, CDR1 is ENHRY and CDR2 is SYGVKD. V lost 0 bases and J lost 4, with 16 bases in between. This CDR3 reads CAISESGGRAEYNEQFF. The DNA of the CDR3 is TGTGCCATCAGTGAGTCGGGGGGACGGGCAGAATACAATGAGCAGTTCTTC.

The chain couples TRBV6-5 to TRBJ2-1; 7 positions match TRBD1. Trimming cost V 4 bases and J 0 bases; bases outside gene matches: 6. From germline, CDR1 is MNHEY and CDR2 SVGAGI. There are 16 residues in the CDR3. In DNA, the CDR3 is TGTGCCAGCAGTTTCGGGACAGAGAGCTCCTACAATGAGCAGTTCTTC. Its translation is CASSFGTESSYNEQFF.

For this clonotype: A much larger clonotype is one base distant, so this may be a read error. The chain carries TRBV29-1 and TRBJ2-7, with a tentative D call TRBD2 (6 bases). The CDR3 spans 13 residues. Trimming pared 5 bases from V and 7 bases from J, leaving 18 bases between. CDR1 is SQVTM, CDR2 ANQGSEA, per germline. The CDR3 region has the DNA TGCAGCGTTACCGGGACTCCCTCAAATGAGCAGTACTTC. It is translated as CSVTGTPSNEQYF.

Regarding this clonotype: A junction boundary mismatches the germline segment, possibly from a read error. The chain combines TRBV15 with TRBJ2-4, with 12 bases identical to TRBD2. CDR3 length: 16 residues. Germline CDR1 LNHNV, CDR2 YYDKDF (reference sequence). CDR3 coding DNA: TGTGCCACCAGCAGGGATGGACTAGCGGGAAAAAGCATTCAGTACTTC. This encodes CATSRDGLAGKSIQYF. Full variable domain (remainder filled in from reference TRBV15 and TRBJ2-4): DAMVIQNPRYQVTQFGKPVTLSCSQTLNHNVMYWYQQKSSQAPKLLFHYYDKDFNNEADTPDNFQSRRPNTSFCFLDIRSPGLGDTAMYLCATSRDGLAGKSIQYFGAGTRLSVL.

This rearrangement joins TRBV7-9 to TRBJ2-1; 10 nucleotides agree with TRBD2. Per germline, CDR1 SEHNR and CDR2 FQNEAQ (reference sequence). This CDR3 has 16 amino acids. The trim removed 5 bases at V and 9 bases at J, leaving 13 bases unmatched. CDR3 in amino acids: CASSLGASGGGGEQFF. In DNA, the CDR3 is TGTGCCAGCAGCCTAGGGGCTAGCGGGGGCGGCGGTGAGCAGTTCTTC.

The chain carries TRBV5-5 and TRBJ2-1; TRBD2 might be the D (5 bases). The V end lost 2 bases, the J end lost 2 bases, and 14 bases lay between the germline ends. Germline V gives CDR1 SGHKS, CDR2 YYEKEE (reference sequence). CDR3 length equals 16 residues. This chain's CDR3 is CASSFSSGQTYNEQFF. CDR3 bases: TGTGCCAGCAGCTTCTCGAGCGGCCAAACCTACAATGAGCAGTTCTTC.

The J gene is TRBJ1-2, the V gene TRBV20-1; TRBD1 matches at 8 bases. Germline lookup yields CDR1 DFQATT and CDR2 SNEGSKA (reference sequence). Losses at the gene ends were 2 bases for V and 5 bases for J; bases not matched to a gene: 10. The CDR3 contains 15 residues. CDR3 region: CSARPADRANYGYTF. Written as DNA, the CDR3 is TGCAGTGCTAGACCCGCGGACAGGGCCAATTATGGCTACACCTTC.

Points on this clonotype: One end of the junction is discordant with germline, which a read error may explain. The chain uses TRBV10-3 and TRBJ1-4; TRBD1 is a possible D gene (6 bases). The CDR3 is 14 residues long. CDR1 is ENHRY and CDR2 is SYGVKD in the germline V gene. CDR3 loop: CAIRESVGGEKLFF. CDR3 nucleotide sequence: TGTGCCATCAGGGAGTCGGTGGGGGGCGAAAAACTGTTTTTT.

The CDR3 coding sequence is TGTGCCAGCACCGCAGGGGCTGGCGAGCAGTACTTC. Amino acid sequence: CASTAGAGEQYF. This chain joins TRBV28 and TRBJ2-4; a possible D gene is TRBD1 (6 bases). TRBJ2-7 matches the DNA end more closely, so the J call is doubtful. In germline, CDR1 is MDHEN, CDR2 SYDVKM. This CDR3 spans 12 amino acids.

V is TRBV2 and J is TRBJ1-2, with D maybe TRBD1 (6 bases). V was shortened by 5 bases and J by 3 bases, with 13 bases between the two germline ends. The CDR3 runs 14 residues. Per the germline V gene, CDR1 is SNHLY and CDR2 is FYNNEI. The CDR3 is CASSQLQGDYGYTF. Here the CDR3 DNA reads TGTGCCAGCAGTCAACTACAGGGAGACTATGGCTACACCTTC.

The chain carries TRBV7-2 and TRBJ2-7; D perhaps matches TRBD2 (6 bases). The V end lost 1 base, the J end lost 5 bases, and 15 bases lay between the germline ends. Germline assignment: CDR1 SGHTA and CDR2 FQGNSA. This CDR3 spans 15 amino acids. The CDR3 here is CASSLDGLTGNEQYF. For the CDR3, the DNA is TGTGCCAGCAGCTTAGATGGACTAACGGGGAACGAGCAGTACTTC.

This clonotype has at least ten counts. V usage is TRBV29-1 and J usage is TRBJ2-5; 7 positions match TRBD1. This CDR3 has 11 amino acids. J lost 13 bases, V lost 4 bases, and 9 bases had no gene match. Germline V gene sequence: CDR1 SQVTM, CDR2 ANQGSEA. The CDR3 DNA is TGCAGCGTTGTCCTGGACAGGAATCCGTACTTC. Its protein is CSVVLDRNPYF.

This rearrangement joins TRBV20-1 to TRBJ2-7; D not certain. The CDR3 extends over 14 amino acids. V gave up 1 base and J gave up 0 bases, with 10 bases separating them. The germline V gene has CDR1 DFQATT and CDR2 SNEGSKA (reference sequence). This chain's CDR3 is CSARGPKDSYEQYF. The DNA of the CDR3 is TGCAGTGCTAGAGGCCCCAAGGACTCCTACGAGCAGTACTTC.

The chain uses TRBV4-3 and TRBJ2-7, with a possible D match to TRBD1 (5 bases). The CDR3 runs to 15 residues. Trimming removed 1 base at V and 0 bases at J, with 10 bases between. Germline loops: CDR1 LGHNA, CDR2 YSLEER. The CDR3 loop reads CASSQARQSSYEQYF. In DNA, the CDR3 is TGCGCCAGCAGCCAAGCTCGACAGAGCTCCTACGAGCAGTACTTC.

A few counts support this clonotype. CDR3 amino acids: CASSPDSGHIQYF. Here the CDR3 DNA reads TGTGCCAGCAGCCCTGACAGCGGGCACATTCAGTACTTC. V gene TRBV14 combines with J gene TRBJ2-7; weak D call: TRBD2 (6 bases). TRBJ2-4 matches the DNA end more closely, so the J call is doubtful. The germline V gene encodes CDR1 SGHDN and CDR2 FVKESK. The CDR3 covers 13 residues.

This clonotype has only a few counts. V gene TRBV5-1 combines with J gene TRBJ1-2; 9 positions agree with TRBD1. The V gene end was trimmed by 4 bases and the J gene end by 3 bases; junction bases not matched to a gene: 4. The length of the CDR3 is 14 residues. From germline, CDR1 is SGHRS and CDR2 YFSETQ. The CDR3 loop is CASSKGQGDYGYTF. CDR3 DNA: TGCGCCAGCAGCAAGGGACAGGGAGACTATGGCTACACCTTC.

This chain joins TRBV15 and TRBJ2-2; no clear D. Germline CDR1 reads LNHNV; CDR2 reads YYDKDF (reference sequence). This CDR3 has 14 residues. The V and J ends lost 1 base and 10 bases respectively, with 13 bases between them. The CDR3 sequence: CATSRVSRLEELFF. The DNA for the CDR3 is TGTGCCACCAGCAGAGTTAGTAGGTTAGAGGAGCTGTTTTTT.

As regards this clonotype: This may be a read error, as it is one base from a much larger clone. The chain has TRBV6-5 and TRBJ1-2, with D uncertain. V was trimmed by 2 bases and J by 12 bases, leaving 16 bases between them. The CDR3 runs to 13 residues. The germline gives CDR1 MNHEY, CDR2 SVGAGI. CDR3 in amino acids: CASSYGESDGHTF. Here the CDR3 DNA reads TGTGCCAGCAGTTACGGGGAAAGCGACGGCCACACCTTC.

Points on this clonotype: One end of the junction varies from germline; a read error may be responsible. The chain employs TRBV28 and TRBJ2-3, with 9 nucleotides matching TRBD1. CDR3 length equals 16 residues. From germline, CDR1 is MDHEN and CDR2 SYDVKM. CDR3 in DNA: TGTGCCGGCAGTTCCCCGACAGGGGGAGGCACAGATACGCAGTATTTT. This gives the protein CAGSSPTGGGTDTQYF. Drawing the rest from reference TRBV28 and TRBJ2-3, the complete variable domain is DVKVTQSSRYLVKRTGEKVFLECVQDMDHENMFWYRQDPGLGLRLIYFSYDVKMKEKGDIPEGYSVSREKKERFSLILESASTNQTSMYLCAGSSPTGGGTDTQYFGPGTRLTVL.